One sample yielded the 19 T cell receptor beta chains listed below, sequenced in a study of shared clonotypes between healthy human individuals. Using immunoSEQ multiplex PCR, the repertoire was profiled, and TCRdb retains in-frame clones only, with some absent. The repertoire has about 2,100,000 clones, approximately 94% of them found once; the top ten carry 1.5% to 2%. Naive-designated CD8 cells lacked CD45RO, were positively enriched for CCR7, and omitted terminally differentiated effector memory CD45RA+ cells. The sample was naive CD8+ T cells from PBMCs. These TCRs come from a young man in good health. Some clones in this sample may be carry-over from other donors' samples.

The chain has TRBV28 and TRBJ2-7; D may be TRBD1 or TRBD2 (6 bases each). The CDR3 sequence is 16 residues long. CDR1 and CDR2 from the germline V gene are MDHEN and SYDVKM. V was cut by 6 bases and J by 2 bases, with 20 bases left in between. The CDR3 sequence is CASRLGERGATYEQYF. The CDR3 DNA sequence: TGTGCCAGCAGACTCGGAGAGAGGGGGGCAACCTACGAGCAGTACTTC.

CDR3 protein: CASSGTSDYNEQFF. The CDR3 DNA is TGTGCCAGCAGCGGGACTAGCGATTACAATGAGCAGTTCTTC. The chain couples TRBV6-5 to TRBJ2-1; 10 nucleotides agree with TRBD2. The CDR3 runs to 14 residues. The J segment lost 4 bases and the V segment lost 6 bases, leaving 3 bases of the junction unmatched. Looked up from germline, CDR1 is MNHEY and CDR2 is SVGAGI.

The chain couples TRBV9 to TRBJ2-6; 9 bases align to TRBD2. Germline values: CDR1 SGDLS, CDR2 YYNGEE. Germline trimming cut 3 bases from V and 2 bases from J; bases unmatched to any gene: 6. CDR3 length: 17 amino acids. Written as DNA, the CDR3 is TGTGCCAGCAGCGCGATAGCGGGAGCCACTGGGGCCAACGTCCTGACTTTC. Its protein product is CASSAIAGATGANVLTF.

This chain links TRBV27 with TRBJ1-1; D not resolved. Trimming pared 2 bases from V and 7 bases from J, leaving 11 bases between. The CDR3 covers 13 residues. CDR1 and CDR2 from the germline V gene are MNHEY and SMNVEV (reference sequence). The chain's CDR3 is CASSLGGHLEAFF. The CDR3 DNA is TGTGCCAGCAGTTTAGGAGGTCACCTTGAAGCTTTCTTT.

This chain uses TRBV27 with TRBJ2-1, with D possibly matching TRBD1 (6 bases). V was shortened by 5 bases and J by 1 base, with 21 bases between the two germline ends. From germline, CDR1 is MNHEY and CDR2 SMNVEV (reference sequence). The CDR3 spans 18 residues. Written as DNA, the CDR3 is TGTGCCAGCAGTCCTCTCCTAATTGAGGGGGTATCCTACAATGAGCAGTTCTTC. Amino acid sequence: CASSPLLIEGVSYNEQFF.

The chain employs TRBV7-9 and TRBJ2-7, with D tentatively TRBD1 (5 bases). V lost 3 bases and J lost 2, with 17 bases in between. The CDR3 totals 16 residues. Per the germline V gene, CDR1 is SEHNR and CDR2 is FQNEAQ (reference sequence). The CDR3 spells CASSFPGRTSTYEQYF. The CDR3 region has the DNA TGTGCCAGCAGCTTTCCAGGTCGGACATCCACCTACGAGCAGTACTTC.

V and J are TRBV9 and TRBJ2-5; D call uncertain. Trimming took 0 bases from V and 9 from J, leaving 9 bases between them. Germline loops: CDR1 SGDLS, CDR2 YYNGEE. The CDR3 loop spans 12 amino acids. In nucleotides, the CDR3 is TGTGCCAGCAGCGTAGACTTTCACCCCCAGTACTTC. It specifies CASSVDFHPQYF.

The chain's CDR3 is CASSQARFFEKLFF. CDR3 DNA sequence: TGCGCCAGCAGCCAAGCCAGGTTTTTTGAAAAACTGTTTTTT. The chain links TRBV4-1 to TRBJ1-4; D remains ambiguous. V shed 1 base and J shed 7 bases, with 10 bases lying between them. CDR3 length: 14 amino acids. CDR1 MGHRA and CDR2 YSYEKL come from the germline V gene.

The chain links TRBV9 to TRBJ2-5; 9 bases match TRBD1. J was trimmed by 4 bases and V by 2 bases; bases with no gene match: 6. Germline lookup yields CDR1 SGDLS and CDR2 YYNGEE. This CDR3 is 15 amino acids long. The CDR3 DNA reads as TGTGCCAGCAGCGTCGCAGGGACAGGGCGAGAGACCCAGTACTTC. Translation: CASSVAGTGRETQYF. The entire variable domain, with the rest obtained from reference TRBV9 and TRBJ2-5, is as follows: DSGVTQTPKHLITATGQRVTLRCSPRSGDLSVYWYQQSLDQGLQFLIQYYNGEERAKGNILERFSAQQFPDLHSELNLSSLELGDSALYFCASSVAGTGRETQYFGPGTRLLVL.

On this clone itself: The DNA is omitted, as the CDR3 cannot be located on it reliably, and the CDR3 follows TCRdb's listing. The chain uses TRBV21-1 and TRBJ2-3; the D call of TRBD1 is as the table states it, not checked on the DNA. TRBV21-1 is tagged as a pseudogene. The CDR3 length is 17 residues, termini included. The CDR3 sequence: CASSNVGTGTSTDTQYF.

The genes are TRBV7-3 and TRBJ2-1, with TRBD2 identical over 11 bases. V gave up 0 bases and J gave up 4 bases; unmatched junction bases: 8. This CDR3 has 18 amino acids. Germline CDR1 is SGHTA and CDR2 is FQGTGA. The CDR3 protein is CASSLTGTSGSRYNEQFF. The CDR3 DNA reads as TGTGCCAGCAGCTTAACGGGAACTAGCGGGAGTAGGTACAATGAGCAGTTCTTC.

This clone was counted once. V gene TRBV7-2 combines with J gene TRBJ2-7; TRBD2 might be the D (5 bases). Germline CDR1 SGHTA, CDR2 FQGNSA. The CDR3 is 16 residues long. V was clipped by 8 bases and J by 0 bases, with 20 bases between them. CDR3: CASQPGSQRSSYEQYF. Written as DNA, the CDR3 is TGTGCCAGCCAACCCGGTTCACAGCGGAGCTCCTACGAGCAGTACTTC.

The rearrangement links TRBV13 to TRBJ1-1, with a tentative D call TRBD1 (5 bases). V gave up 2 bases and J gave up 1 base, with 8 bases separating them. CDR1 is PRHDT and CDR2 is FYEKMQ in the germline V gene (reference sequence). The CDR3 covers 14 residues. DNA for the CDR3: TGTGCCAGCAGCTTACGGGGACCGAACACTGAAGCTTTCTTT. Translation: CASSLRGPNTEAFF.

As concerns this clone: Possible read error: a much larger clone is one base away. This sample also contains other DNA sequences that code for the same CDR3. This sequence joins TRBV9 and TRBJ1-1; D gene ambiguous. The CDR3 covers 11 residues. The germline V and J ends were trimmed by 4 bases and 1 base, with 2 bases remaining between them. Germline CDR1 reads SGDLS; CDR2 reads YYNGEE. The DNA of the CDR3 is TGTGCCAGCAGCTCGAACACTGAAGCTTTCTTT. Amino acids: CASSSNTEAFF.

The V gene is TRBV7-9, the J gene TRBJ2-7, with 8 bases lining up with TRBD1. The CDR3 length is 15 residues. The trim removed 3 bases at V and 1 base at J, leaving 5 bases unmatched. Germline CDR1 is SEHNR and CDR2 is FQNEAQ (reference sequence). The CDR3 DNA reads as TGTGCCAGCAGCTTTACGGGACAGGTATCCTACGAGCAGTACTTC. Protein sequence: CASSFTGQVSYEQYF.

The gene calls are TRBV10-3 and TRBJ2-1, with 11 positions matching TRBD2. CDR1 ENHRY and CDR2 SYGVKD come from the germline V gene. J gave up 7 bases and V 10 bases, and 12 bases lay outside the gene matches. This CDR3 region has 15 residues. CDR3 residues: CATRSLAGEGNEQFF. The DNA of the CDR3 is TGTGCCACCCGATCACTAGCGGGAGAGGGGAATGAGCAGTTCTTC.

This rearrangement joins TRBV30 to TRBJ2-6; D gene unclear. This CDR3 has 15 residues. Between the trimmed V and J ends, which lost 5 bases and 2 bases, there was a span of 13 bases. Germline V gives CDR1 GTSNPN, CDR2 SVGIG (reference sequence). CDR3 region: CAWLDWSPGANVLTF. The CDR3 DNA follows: TGTGCCTGGTTAGACTGGTCCCCTGGGGCCAACGTCCTGACTTTC.

The chain links TRBV7-9 to TRBJ1-1; tentatively, D is TRBD1 (5 bases). Trimming shortened V by 10 bases and J by 11 bases, and 17 bases separated the two germline ends. Germline V gene sequence: CDR1 SEHNR, CDR2 FQNEAQ (reference sequence). The CDR3 length is 11 residues. DNA for the CDR3: TGTGCCACCTGGGGCGTCGAGGGGGCTTTCTTT. Translating it yields CATWGVEGAFF.

The V call is TRBV11-2, the J call TRBJ2-7, with D perhaps TRBD2 (6 bases). The ends were cut back, 4 bases at V and 2 bases at J, with 12 bases in the middle. The germline V gene encodes CDR1 SGHAT and CDR2 FQNNGV. The CDR3 has 14 amino acids. CDR3 bases: TGTGCCAGCAGCTCCCAGGAGGGAACCTACGAGCAGTACTTC. Its translation: CASSSQEGTYEQYF.